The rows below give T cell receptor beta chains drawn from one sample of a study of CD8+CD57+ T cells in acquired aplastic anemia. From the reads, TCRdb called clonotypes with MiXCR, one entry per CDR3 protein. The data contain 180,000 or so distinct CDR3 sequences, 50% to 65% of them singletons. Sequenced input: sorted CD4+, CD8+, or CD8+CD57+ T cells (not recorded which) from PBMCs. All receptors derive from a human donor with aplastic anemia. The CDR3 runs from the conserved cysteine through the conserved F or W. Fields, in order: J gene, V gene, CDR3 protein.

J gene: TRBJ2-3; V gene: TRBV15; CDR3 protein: CATSRLTGQGGVDTQYF
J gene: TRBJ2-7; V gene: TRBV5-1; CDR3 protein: CASSLPGTNSYEQYF
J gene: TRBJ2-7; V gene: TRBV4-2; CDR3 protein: CASSYHGKTYEQYF
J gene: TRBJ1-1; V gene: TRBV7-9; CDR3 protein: CASSLASDLTNTEAFF
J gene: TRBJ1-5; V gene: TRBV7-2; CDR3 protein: CASSLDSYQPQHF
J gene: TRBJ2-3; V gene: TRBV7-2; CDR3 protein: CASSLADAQYF
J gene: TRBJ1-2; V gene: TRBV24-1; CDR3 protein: CATSDPGQGRGYTF
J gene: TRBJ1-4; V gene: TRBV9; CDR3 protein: CASSPRTEEKLFF
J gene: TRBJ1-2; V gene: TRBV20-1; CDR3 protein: CSARYRQAHYGYTF
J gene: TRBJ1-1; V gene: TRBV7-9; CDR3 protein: CASSLQGGSTFF
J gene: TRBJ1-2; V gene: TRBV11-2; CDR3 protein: CASSLVQSGYTF
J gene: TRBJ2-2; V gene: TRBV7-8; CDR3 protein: CASSLAGGRMLFF
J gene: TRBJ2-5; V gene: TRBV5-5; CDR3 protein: CASSQGRQTGGQETQYF
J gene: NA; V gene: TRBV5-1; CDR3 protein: CASSLAAGAGAYGYTF
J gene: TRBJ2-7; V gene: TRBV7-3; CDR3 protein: CASKGQGYEQYF
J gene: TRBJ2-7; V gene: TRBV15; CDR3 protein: CATSRETGARDEQYF
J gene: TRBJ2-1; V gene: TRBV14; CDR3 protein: CASSSIRLAGTYNEQFF
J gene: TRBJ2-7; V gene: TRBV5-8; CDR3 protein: CASSSVSTEQYF
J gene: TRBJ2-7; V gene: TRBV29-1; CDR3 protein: CSVNRLAGGYEQYF
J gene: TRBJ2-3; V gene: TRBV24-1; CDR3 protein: CATSAGTGGFVTQYF
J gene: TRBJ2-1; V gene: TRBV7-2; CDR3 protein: CASSLGLAVAYNEQFF
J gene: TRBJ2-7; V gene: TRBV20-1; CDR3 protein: CSACSGGASEQYF
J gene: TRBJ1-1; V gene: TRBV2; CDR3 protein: CASSNNHRGRTEAFF
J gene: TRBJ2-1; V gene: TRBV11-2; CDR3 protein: CASSLDQGGDEQFF
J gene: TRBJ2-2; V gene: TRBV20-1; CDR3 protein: CSAYNQGGSTGELFF
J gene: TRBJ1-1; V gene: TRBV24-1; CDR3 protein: CAANNGQAVDTEAFF
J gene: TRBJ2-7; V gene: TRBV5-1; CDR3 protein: CASSFQAGGPHEQYF
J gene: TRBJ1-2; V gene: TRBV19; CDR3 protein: CASSLQRGDYGYTF
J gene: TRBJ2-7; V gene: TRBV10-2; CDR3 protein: CASSESGVYSYEQYF
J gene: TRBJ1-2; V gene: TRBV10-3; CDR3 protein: CAISSGRDYTF
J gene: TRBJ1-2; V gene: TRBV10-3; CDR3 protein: CAISVEQNYGYTF
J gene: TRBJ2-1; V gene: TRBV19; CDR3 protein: CASSDPLGTGGHNEQFF
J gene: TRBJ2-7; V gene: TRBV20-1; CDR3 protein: CSATPGTLYEQYF
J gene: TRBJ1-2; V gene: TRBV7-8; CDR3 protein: CASSLDRIGDTGRGSNYGYTF
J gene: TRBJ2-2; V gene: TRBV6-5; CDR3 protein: CASSYQNTGELFF
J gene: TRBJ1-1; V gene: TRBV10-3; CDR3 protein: CAISNSNTEAFF
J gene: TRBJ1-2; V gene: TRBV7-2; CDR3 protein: CASSLGGHPNYGYTF
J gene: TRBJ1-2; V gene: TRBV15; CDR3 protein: CATSNTSGGFFYGYTF
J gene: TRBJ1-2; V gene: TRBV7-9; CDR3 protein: CASSSQTGGMSYGYTF
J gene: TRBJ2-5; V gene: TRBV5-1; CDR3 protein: CASSTRGRRGAEETQYF
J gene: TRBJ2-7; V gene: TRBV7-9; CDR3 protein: CASSATSGSDYEQYF
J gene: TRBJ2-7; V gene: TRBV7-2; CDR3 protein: CASSFPTRRGREQYF
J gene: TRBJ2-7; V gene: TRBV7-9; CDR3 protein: CASSLGHTLTYEQYF
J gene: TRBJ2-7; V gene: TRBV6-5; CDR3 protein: CASSYSIGYEQYF
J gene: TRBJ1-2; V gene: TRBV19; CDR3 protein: CASSPQGPGAGGYTF
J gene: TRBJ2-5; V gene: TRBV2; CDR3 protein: CASRRKGGRETQYF
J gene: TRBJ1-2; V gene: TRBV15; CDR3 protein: CATRDGLDGYTF
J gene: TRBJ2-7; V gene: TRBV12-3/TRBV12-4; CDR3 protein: CASSGLAGSYEQYF
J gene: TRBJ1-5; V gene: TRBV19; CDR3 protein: CASSKGGQDQPQHF
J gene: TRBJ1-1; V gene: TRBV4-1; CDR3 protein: CASSRQMEQTEAFF
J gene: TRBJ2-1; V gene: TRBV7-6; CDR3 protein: CASSLAANEQFF